This T cell receptor (beta chain) appears in the sequencing data of a study of blood T cell repertoires in COVID-19 (dated by TCRdb to the early 2020s). For context, the study as a whole: Collaborator samples came from the United States, Italy and Spain and covered acute and convalescent phases of COVID-19. The prospective study material was composed of cDNA or gDNA derived from T cells, B-cell-depleted T cells, or PBMCs. Subjects who had been exposed to COVID-19, were actively infected with it, or had recovered from it provided the deeply sampled blood TCRbeta repertoires that made up the dataset. The repertoires were released in a freely available public database intended as a resource for research on the immune response to SARS-CoV-2. Samples came from the ongoing ImmuneRACE study (first 160 participants) plus 1,254 subjects from 6 global collaborators. Nearly every sample came with metadata listing a de-identified subject ID, COVID-19 status, age in years and sex. Where available, HLA class I and class II types were taken from metadata supplied by the sample provider and were not determined by assay-based typing.

Points the paper makes about the study in general: Clinical and demographic metadata were provided uncurated, with the amount varying by source and participant.

Whole blood was collected in K2EDTA tubes by collaborating institutions according to the institutions' own protocols. For TCRbeta analysis, collaborators shipped samples as frozen whole blood, isolated PBMCs, or DNA extracted from either of those sample types. From the cysteine up to the phenylalanine, the CDR3 has a length of 16 residues. CDR3 DNA is the only sequence kept; it has 48 bases, read in frame from the first base. The V end gives up 0 bases and the J end 0 bases, leaving 2 bases in the junction not matched to a gene. CDR1 and CDR2 are drawn from the germline V gene: KGHSH, LQKENI. A word on this clone: Its antigen is unknown. No base qualities exist here, and no much larger clone lies one base off it.

The immunoSEQ Assay, a bias-controlled multiplex PCR, was used to amplify TCRbeta CDR3 regions from genomic DNA. The authors' pipeline ran thus. The number of nucleated cells in each sample was estimated by amplification of reference gene primers within the assay. Sequence reads were collapsed and filtered to measure the absolute abundance of every unique TCRbeta CDR3 rearrangement. For each sample, productive Simpson clonality was calculated by taking the square root of Simpson's diversity index across productive rearrangements. Imported from immuneACCESS, the table was reduced by TCRdb to in-frame sequences with V and J called. These copies leave out some clones; in studies compared against another copy, an unresolved V gene accounts for under half, and the cause of the remainder is not known. V and J calls and clone size are copied from that table; D and trimming were computed from the DNA. In this sample the table shows 200,000 to 250,000 clones, less than 90% of which occur a single time. The ten largest clones capture 2.2% of the sample.

This receptor chain uses TRBV18 and TRBJ1-2, with 9 middle bases fitting TRBD1. Specimen: peripheral blood. The TCR sequence derives from a woman aged 45 to 65 with acute or convalescent COVID-19. The CDR3 sequence is CASSPPRDRANYGYTF. The base sequence is TGTGCCAGCTCACCACCGCGGGACAGGGCTAACTATGGCTACACCTTC.